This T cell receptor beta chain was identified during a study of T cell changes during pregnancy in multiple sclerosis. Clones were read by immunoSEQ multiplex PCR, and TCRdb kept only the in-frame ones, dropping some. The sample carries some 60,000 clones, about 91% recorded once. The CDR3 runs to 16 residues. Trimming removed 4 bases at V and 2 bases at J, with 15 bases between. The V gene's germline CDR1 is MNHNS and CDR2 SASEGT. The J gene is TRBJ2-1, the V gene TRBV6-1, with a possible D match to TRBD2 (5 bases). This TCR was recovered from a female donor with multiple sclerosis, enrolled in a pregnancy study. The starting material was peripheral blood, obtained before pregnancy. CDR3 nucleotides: TGTGCCAGCAGTGCCCCTTCCGGGGTCACCTACAATGAGCAGTTCTTC. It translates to CASSAPSGVTYNEQFF.